This TCR beta chain was found in a study of identical twins' blood T cells. This clonotype was counted between two and nine times. TCRdb independently ran MiXCR on the 5' RACE reads; one entry per CDR3 protein. Here the sample spans hundreds of thousands of distinct CDR3 sequences, about 28% being singletons. This CDR3 has 15 amino acids. V lost 0 bases and J lost 4, with 10 bases in between. Germline V gives CDR1 SGHRS, CDR2 YFSETQ. The sequence derives from a woman aged 18-49 years in good health. What was sequenced was PBMCs. The chain joins TRBV5-1 to TRBJ1-4; D gene unclear. The CDR3 DNA is TGCGCCAGCAGCTTGGGCCAGCAGATTAATGAAAAACTGTTTTTT. Residues: CASSLGQQINEKLFF.